Presented here are 18 T cell receptor beta chains from one specimen sequenced in a study of T-cell reconstitution after alpha-beta-depleted transplantation in children. Molecular barcoding with unique molecular identifiers was used for the TCRbeta library. One entry per CDR3 protein results from TCRdb running MiXCR on the PCR reads. The table has fewer than 35,000 distinct CDR3 sequences, 15% to 20% seen once. The sample was PBMCs, mostly from graft donor cells, taken 60 days after TCRalphabeta/CD19-depleted stem cell transplant. Receptors were obtained from a male patient between 2 and 10 years old who had a stem cell transplant for acute lymphoblastic leukemia, so the T cells may come from the graft donor.

This clonotype occurred a few times. This chain connects TRBV7-8 to TRBJ2-7; D remains unclear. The V end lost 5 bases, the J end lost 0 bases, and 14 bases lay between the germline ends. The germline gives CDR1 SGHVS, CDR2 FQNEAQ. The CDR3 totals 15 residues. As DNA, the CDR3 is TGTGCCAGCAGCCGTTCTGGCGGAAGCTCCTACGAGCAGTACTTC. Protein product: CASSRSGGSSYEQYF.

The sample holds many counts of this clonotype. V and J are TRBV20-1 and TRBJ1-4; maybe TRBD1 (5 bases). V dropped 3 bases and J dropped 5 bases, with 10 bases sitting between them. Looked up from germline, CDR1 is DFQATT and CDR2 is SNEGSKA (reference sequence). The CDR3 covers 13 residues. CDR3: CSARGGPNEKLFF. The CDR3 DNA reads as TGCAGTGCTAGGGGGGGACCCAATGAAAAACTGTTTTTT.

The chain couples TRBV6-1 to TRBJ2-6; D gene uncertain. V was cut by 6 bases and J by 2 bases, with 11 bases left in between. Germline loops: CDR1 MNHNS, CDR2 SASEGT. The CDR3 is 15 amino acids. For the CDR3, the DNA is TGTGCCAGCAGCCTCACCCTTCCTGGGGCCAACGTCCTGACTTTC. Translating gives CASSLTLPGANVLTF.

The chain has TRBV9 and TRBJ1-1; TRBD1 aligns across 9 bases. The CDR3 contains 16 residues. With V trimmed by 0 bases and J by 4 bases, 7 bases remained unmatched. Germline-derived CDR1 and CDR2 are SGDLS and YYNGEE. The CDR3: CASSVGPPTGGTEAFF. CDR3 DNA: TGTGCCAGCAGCGTAGGTCCCCCGACAGGGGGCACTGAAGCTTTCTTT.

The chain is built from TRBV20-1 and TRBJ2-7; TRBD1 matches at 9 bases. With 3 bases clipped from V and 3 bases from J, the junction kept 0 bases outside the gene matches. The CDR3 is 12 residues long. Germline V CDR1 and CDR2: DFQATT, SNEGSKA (reference sequence). The chain's CDR3 is CSARTGGYEQYF. CDR3 in DNA: TGCAGTGCTAGGACAGGGGGCTACGAGCAGTACTTC.

The rearrangement uses TRBV20-1 and TRBJ1-2; D possibly corresponds to TRBD1 (5 bases). The V gene's germline CDR1 is DFQATT and CDR2 SNEGSKA (reference sequence). The CDR3 totals 13 residues. Here the CDR3 DNA reads TGCAGCCACACTAGGAGGGGTTTCTATGGCTACACCTTC. Translating it yields CSHTRRGFYGYTF.

The genes are TRBV28 and TRBJ2-7, with D uncertain. This CDR3 has 12 amino acids. Trimming took off 6 bases at V and 0 bases at J, with 6 bases between the two ends. The germline CDR1 and CDR2 sequences are MDHEN and SYDVKM. The CDR3 spells CASRAHSYEQYF. As DNA, the CDR3 is TGTGCCAGCAGAGCCCACTCCTACGAGCAGTACTTC.

This clonotype was seen ten or more times. This chain uses TRBV28 with TRBJ1-1, with D hard to call. V lost 6 bases and J lost 1, with 12 bases in between. The germline CDR1 and CDR2 sequences are MDHEN and SYDVKM. CDR3 length equals 14 residues. In DNA, the CDR3 is TGTGCCAGCAGCCCCTCCTGGTGGAACACTGAAGCTTTCTTT. It is translated as CASSPSWWNTEAFF.

The rearrangement uses TRBV20-1 and TRBJ2-5; D remains ambiguous. The CDR3 contains 11 residues. From germline, CDR1 is DFQATT and CDR2 SNEGSKA (reference sequence). V was clipped by 7 bases and J by 4 bases, with 10 bases between them. The CDR3 protein is CSGTGGETQYF. CDR3 sequence (DNA): TGCAGTGGAACGGGTGGAGAGACCCAGTACTTC.

The table lists this clonotype with a few counts. The chain combines TRBV2 with TRBJ2-1, with 8 bases lining up with TRBD2. The CDR3 spans 14 residues. The germline V gene has CDR1 SNHLY and CDR2 FYNNEI. V shed 7 bases and J 3 bases; nucleotides not matched to a gene: 5. CDR3 residues: CASKGAGVYNEQFF. CDR3 nucleotides: TGTGCCAGCAAGGGAGCGGGGGTCTACAATGAGCAGTTCTTC. The full variable domain, in which reference TRBV2 and TRBJ2-1 provide the parts outside the CDR3, is EPEVTQTPSHQVTQMGQEVILRCVPISNHLYFYWYRQILGQKVEFLVSFYNNEISEKSEIFDDQFSVERPDGSNFTLKIRSTKLEDSAMYFCASKGAGVYNEQFFGPGTRLTVL.

V gene TRBV27 combines with J gene TRBJ2-1; tentative D call: TRBD2 (7 bases). Per the germline V gene, CDR1 is MNHEY and CDR2 is SMNVEV (reference sequence). The CDR3 is 13 residues long. Trimming pared 10 bases from V and 8 bases from J, leaving 18 bases between. The CDR3 sequence: CATERRRGHEQFF. The DNA for the CDR3 is TGTGCCACAGAGAGGAGGCGGGGGCATGAGCAGTTCTTC.

The chain recombines TRBV7-9 with TRBJ2-1; 7 bases align to TRBD2. The ends lost 5 bases at V and 8 bases at J; junction bases unmatched: 12. CDR1 is SEHNR and CDR2 is FQNEAQ in the germline V gene (reference sequence). The CDR3 consists of 15 residues. CDR3 nucleotide sequence: TGTGCCAGCAGCCAAGCTGCGGGAGTAATGGATGAGCAGTTCTTC. Translating it yields CASSQAAGVMDEQFF.

J is TRBJ2-3 and V is TRBV4-3; 12 nucleotides match TRBD2. With V trimmed by 0 bases and J by 6 bases, 13 bases remained unmatched. The CDR3 has 19 residues. Germline lookup yields CDR1 LGHNA and CDR2 YSLEER. The CDR3 spells CASSQDEGILAGGLDTQYF. The DNA of the CDR3 is TGCGCCAGCAGCCAAGATGAAGGAATCCTAGCGGGAGGGCTGGATACGCAGTATTTT.

The chain joins TRBV3-1 to TRBJ2-7; D assignment may be TRBD1 or TRBD2 (6 bases each). The germline V and J ends were trimmed by 0 bases and 6 bases, with 12 bases remaining between them. CDR1 LGHDT and CDR2 YNNKEL come from the germline V gene (reference sequence). The CDR3 has 14 amino acids. In DNA form, the CDR3 reads TGTGCCAGCAGCCAAGAAGGGGGGTCGGGCGAGCAGTACTTC. This codes for CASSQEGGSGEQYF.

The chain joins TRBV20-1 to TRBJ2-3, with a tentative D call TRBD1 (5 bases). The CDR3 covers 15 residues. V was cut by 0 bases and J by 4 bases, with 14 bases left in between. CDR1 is DFQATT, CDR2 SNEGSKA, per germline (reference sequence). CDR3 nucleotides: TGCAGTGCTAGAGATCAGGGTAGAAGGTCAGATACGCAGTATTTT. Amino acid sequence: CSARDQGRRSDTQYF.

The CDR3 spells CASSLVGTVGAGTNTGELFF. DNA of the CDR3: TGTGCCAGCAGCTTAGTAGGGACAGTTGGAGCGGGGACGAACACCGGGGAGCTGTTTTTT. This chain joins TRBV11-2 and TRBJ2-2; D may be TRBD1 or TRBD2 (7 bases each). Germline assignment: CDR1 SGHAT and CDR2 FQNNGV. V was cut by 1 base and J by 0 bases, with 21 bases left in between. CDR3 length equals 20 residues.

Many counts were recorded for this clonotype. The chain employs TRBV20-1 and TRBJ2-1; perhaps TRBD2 as D (5 bases). This CDR3 contains 14 residues. The germline V gene has CDR1 DFQATT and CDR2 SNEGSKA (reference sequence). Between the trimmed V and J ends, which lost 8 bases and 4 bases, there was a span of 18 bases. CDR3 nucleotides: TGCAGTAGCCCAGGACTGTCGAGTTACAATGAGCAGTTCTTC. Protein sequence: CSSPGLSSYNEQFF.

In this sample, this clonotype turned up once. The chain recombines TRBV27 with TRBJ2-1, with no clear D. CDR3 length: 13 residues. Germline CDR1 and CDR2: MNHEY and SMNVEV (reference sequence). V gave up 4 bases and J gave up 3 bases, with 7 bases separating them. The CDR3 DNA follows: TGTGCCAGCAGTTGGAACAACTACAATGAGCAGTTCTTC. Protein sequence: CASSWNNYNEQFF.